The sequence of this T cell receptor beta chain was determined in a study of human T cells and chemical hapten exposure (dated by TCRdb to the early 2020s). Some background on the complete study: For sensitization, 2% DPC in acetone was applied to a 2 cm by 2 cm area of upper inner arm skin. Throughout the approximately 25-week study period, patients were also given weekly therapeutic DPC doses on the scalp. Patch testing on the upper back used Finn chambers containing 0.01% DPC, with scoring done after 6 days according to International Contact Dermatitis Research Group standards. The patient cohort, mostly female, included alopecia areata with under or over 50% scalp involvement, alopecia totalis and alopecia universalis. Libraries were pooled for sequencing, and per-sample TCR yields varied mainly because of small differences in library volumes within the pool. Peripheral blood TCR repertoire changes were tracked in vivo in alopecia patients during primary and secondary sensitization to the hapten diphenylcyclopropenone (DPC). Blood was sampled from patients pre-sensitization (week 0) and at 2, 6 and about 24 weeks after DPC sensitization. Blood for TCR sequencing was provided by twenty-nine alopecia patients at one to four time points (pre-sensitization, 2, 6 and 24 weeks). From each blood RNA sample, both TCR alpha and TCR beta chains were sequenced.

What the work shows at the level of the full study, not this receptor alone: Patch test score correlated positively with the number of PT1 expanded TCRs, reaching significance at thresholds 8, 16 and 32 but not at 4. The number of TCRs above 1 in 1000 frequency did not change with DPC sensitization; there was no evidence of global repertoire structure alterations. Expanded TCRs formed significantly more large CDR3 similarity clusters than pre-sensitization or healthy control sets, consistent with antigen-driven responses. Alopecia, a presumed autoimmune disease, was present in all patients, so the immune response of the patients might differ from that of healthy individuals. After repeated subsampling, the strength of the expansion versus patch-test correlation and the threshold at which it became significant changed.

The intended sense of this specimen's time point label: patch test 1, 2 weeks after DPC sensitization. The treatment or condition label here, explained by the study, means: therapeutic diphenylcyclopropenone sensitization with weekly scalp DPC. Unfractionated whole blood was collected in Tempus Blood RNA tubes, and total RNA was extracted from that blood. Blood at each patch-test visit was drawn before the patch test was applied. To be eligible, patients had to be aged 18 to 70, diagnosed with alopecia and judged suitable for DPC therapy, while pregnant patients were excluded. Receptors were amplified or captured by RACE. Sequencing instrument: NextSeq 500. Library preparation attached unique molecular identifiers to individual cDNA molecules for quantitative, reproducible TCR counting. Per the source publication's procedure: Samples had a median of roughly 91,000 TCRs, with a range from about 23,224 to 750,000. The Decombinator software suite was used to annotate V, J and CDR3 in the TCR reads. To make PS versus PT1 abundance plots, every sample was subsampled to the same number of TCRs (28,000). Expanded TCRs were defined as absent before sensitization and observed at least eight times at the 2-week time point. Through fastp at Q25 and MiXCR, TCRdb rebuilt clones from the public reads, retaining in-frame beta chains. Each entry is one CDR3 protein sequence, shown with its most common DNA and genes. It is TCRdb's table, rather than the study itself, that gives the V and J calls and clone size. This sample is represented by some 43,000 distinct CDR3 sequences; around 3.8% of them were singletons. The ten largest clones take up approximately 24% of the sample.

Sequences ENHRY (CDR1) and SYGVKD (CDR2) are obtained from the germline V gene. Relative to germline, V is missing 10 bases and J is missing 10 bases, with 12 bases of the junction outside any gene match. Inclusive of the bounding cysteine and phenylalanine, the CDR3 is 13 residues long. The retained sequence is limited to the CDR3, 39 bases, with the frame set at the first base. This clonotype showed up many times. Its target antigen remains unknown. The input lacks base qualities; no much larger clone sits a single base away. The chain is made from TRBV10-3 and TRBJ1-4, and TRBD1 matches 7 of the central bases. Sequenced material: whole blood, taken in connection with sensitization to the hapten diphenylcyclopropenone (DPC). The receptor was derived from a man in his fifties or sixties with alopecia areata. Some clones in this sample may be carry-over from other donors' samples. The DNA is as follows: TGTGCCACGGCTACAGGGGAAGGCGCAAAACTGTTTTTT. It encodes CATATGEGAKLFF.